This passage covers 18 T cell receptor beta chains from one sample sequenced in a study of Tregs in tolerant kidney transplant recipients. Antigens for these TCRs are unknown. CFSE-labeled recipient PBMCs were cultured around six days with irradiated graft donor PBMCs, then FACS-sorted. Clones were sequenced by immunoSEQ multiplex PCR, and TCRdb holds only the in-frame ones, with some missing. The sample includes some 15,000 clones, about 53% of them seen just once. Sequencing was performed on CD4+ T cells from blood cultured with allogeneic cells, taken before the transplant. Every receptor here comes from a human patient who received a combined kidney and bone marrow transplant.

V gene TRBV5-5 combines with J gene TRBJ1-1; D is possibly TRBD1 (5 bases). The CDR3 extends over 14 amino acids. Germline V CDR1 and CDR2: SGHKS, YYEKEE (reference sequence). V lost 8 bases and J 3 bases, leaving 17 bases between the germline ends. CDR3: CARGGLEGDTEAFF. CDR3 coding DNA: TGTGCCAGGGGGGGTTTGGAGGGAGACACTGAAGCTTTCTTT.

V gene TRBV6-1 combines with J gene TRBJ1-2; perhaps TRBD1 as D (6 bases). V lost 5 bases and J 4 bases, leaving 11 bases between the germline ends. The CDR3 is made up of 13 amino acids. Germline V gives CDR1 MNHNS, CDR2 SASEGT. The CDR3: CASSRDRSYGYTF. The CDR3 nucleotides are TGTGCCAGCAGTCGCGACAGGAGCTATGGCTACACCTTC.

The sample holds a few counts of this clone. The CDR3 DNA reads as TGTGCCAGCAGCAAAAAACTAGCTCAAGAGCAGTACTTC. The encoded protein is CASSKKLAQEQYF. This chain connects TRBV5-4 to TRBJ2-7; TRBD2 is a possible D gene (6 bases). Germline V gene lookup returns CDR1 SGHNT and CDR2 YYREEE (reference sequence). The CDR3 is made up of 13 amino acids. Trimming took 4 bases from V and 7 from J, leaving 15 bases between them.

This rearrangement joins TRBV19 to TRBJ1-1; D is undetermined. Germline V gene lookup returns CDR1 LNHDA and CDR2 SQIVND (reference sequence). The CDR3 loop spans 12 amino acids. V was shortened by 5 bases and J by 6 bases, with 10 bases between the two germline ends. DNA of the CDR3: TGTGCCAGTAGTGGCAGGCACTCTGAAGCTTTCTTT. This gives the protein CASSGRHSEAFF.

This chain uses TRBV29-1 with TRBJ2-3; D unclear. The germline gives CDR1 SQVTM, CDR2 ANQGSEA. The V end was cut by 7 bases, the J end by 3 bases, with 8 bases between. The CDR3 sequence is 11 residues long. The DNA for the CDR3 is TGCAGCGCGTCGGAGACAGATACGCAGTATTTT. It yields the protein CSASETDTQYF.

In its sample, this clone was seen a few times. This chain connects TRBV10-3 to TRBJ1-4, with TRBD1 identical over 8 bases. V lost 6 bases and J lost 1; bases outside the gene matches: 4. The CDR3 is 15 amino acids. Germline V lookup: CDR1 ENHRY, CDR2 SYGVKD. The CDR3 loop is CAISRTGRTNEKLFF. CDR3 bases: TGTGCCATCAGCCGGACAGGGCGAACTAATGAAAAACTGTTTTTT.

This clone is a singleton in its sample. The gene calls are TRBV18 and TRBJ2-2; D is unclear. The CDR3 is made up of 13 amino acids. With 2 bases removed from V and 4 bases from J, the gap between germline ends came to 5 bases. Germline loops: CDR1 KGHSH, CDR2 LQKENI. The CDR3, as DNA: TGTGCCAGCTCACCAGCAGGCACCGGGGAGCTGTTTTTT. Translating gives CASSPAGTGELFF.

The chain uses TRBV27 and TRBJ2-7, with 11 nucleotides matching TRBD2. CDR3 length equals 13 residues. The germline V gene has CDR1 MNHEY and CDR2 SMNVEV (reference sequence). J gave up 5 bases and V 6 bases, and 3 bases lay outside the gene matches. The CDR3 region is CASRTSGIHEQYF. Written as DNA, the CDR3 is TGTGCCAGCAGGACTAGCGGGATCCACGAGCAGTACTTC.

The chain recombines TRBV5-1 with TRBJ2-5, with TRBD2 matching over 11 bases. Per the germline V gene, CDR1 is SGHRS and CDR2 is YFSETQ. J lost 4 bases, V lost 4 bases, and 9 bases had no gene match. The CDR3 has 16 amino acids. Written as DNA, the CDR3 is TGCGCCAGCAGCGGAACTACTAGCGGGAGTGGAGAGACCCAGTACTTC. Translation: CASSGTTSGSGETQYF.

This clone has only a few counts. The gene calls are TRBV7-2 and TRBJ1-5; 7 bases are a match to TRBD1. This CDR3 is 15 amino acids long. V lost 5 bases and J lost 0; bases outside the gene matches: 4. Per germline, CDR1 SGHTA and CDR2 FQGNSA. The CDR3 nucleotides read TGTGCCAGCAGCCCAGGGGGGTATAGCAATCAGCCCCAGCATTTT. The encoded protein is CASSPGGYSNQPQHF.

Here the CDR3 reads CASSLGLAVGSYEQYF. DNA of the CDR3: TGTGCCAGCAGCCTGGGGCTAGCGGTTGGGTCCTACGAGCAGTACTTC. The chain has TRBV7-8 and TRBJ2-7; TRBD2 aligns across 7 bases. The CDR3 length is 16 residues. The germline CDR1 and CDR2 sequences are SGHVS and FQNEAQ. V lost 5 bases to trimming and J lost 1 base; unmatched junction nucleotides: 11.

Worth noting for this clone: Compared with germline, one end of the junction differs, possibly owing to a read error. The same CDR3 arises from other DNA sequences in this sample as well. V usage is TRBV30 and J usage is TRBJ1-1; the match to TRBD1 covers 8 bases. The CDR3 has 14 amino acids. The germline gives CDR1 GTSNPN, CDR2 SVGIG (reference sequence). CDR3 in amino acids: CAWNPGQANTEAFF. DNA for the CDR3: TGTGCTTGGAACCCGGGACAGGCGAACACTGAAGCTTTCTTT. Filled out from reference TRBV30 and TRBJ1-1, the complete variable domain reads SQTIHQWPATLVQPVGSPLSLECTVEGTSNPNLYWYRQAAGRGLQLLFYSVGIGQISSEVPQNLSASRPQDRQFILSSKKLLLSDSGFYLCAWNPGQANTEAFFGQGTRLTVV.

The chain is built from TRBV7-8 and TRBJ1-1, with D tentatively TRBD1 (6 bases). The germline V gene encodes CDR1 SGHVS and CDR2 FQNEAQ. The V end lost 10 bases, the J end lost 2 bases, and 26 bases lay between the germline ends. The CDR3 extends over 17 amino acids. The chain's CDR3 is CATAFGQSHLFNTEAFF. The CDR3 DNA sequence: TGTGCCACCGCGTTTGGACAGTCTCATCTCTTCAACACTGAAGCTTTCTTT.

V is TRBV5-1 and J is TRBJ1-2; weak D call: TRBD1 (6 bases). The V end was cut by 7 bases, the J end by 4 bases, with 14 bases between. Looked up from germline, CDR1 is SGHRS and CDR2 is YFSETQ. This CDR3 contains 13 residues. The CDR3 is CASGGGGRYGYTF. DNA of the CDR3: TGCGCCAGCGGTGGGGGGGGCCGCTATGGCTACACCTTC.

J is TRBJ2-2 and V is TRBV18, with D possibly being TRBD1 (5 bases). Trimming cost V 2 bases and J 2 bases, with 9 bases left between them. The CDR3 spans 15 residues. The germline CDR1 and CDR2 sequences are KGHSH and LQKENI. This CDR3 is CASSPTGLNTGELFF. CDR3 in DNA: TGTGCCAGCTCACCAACAGGATTAAACACCGGGGAGCTGTTTTTT.

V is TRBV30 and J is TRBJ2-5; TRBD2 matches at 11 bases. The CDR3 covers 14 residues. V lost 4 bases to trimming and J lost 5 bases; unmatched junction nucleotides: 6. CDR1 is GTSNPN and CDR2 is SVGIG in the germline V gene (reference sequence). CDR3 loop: CAWNSGGAKETQYF. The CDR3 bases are TGTGCCTGGAATAGCGGGGGGGCAAAGGAGACCCAGTACTTC.

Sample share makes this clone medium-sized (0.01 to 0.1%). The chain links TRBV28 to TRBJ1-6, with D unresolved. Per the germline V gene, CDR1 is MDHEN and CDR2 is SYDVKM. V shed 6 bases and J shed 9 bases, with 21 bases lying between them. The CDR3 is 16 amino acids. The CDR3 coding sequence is TGTGCCAGCAGCCAAGAGGCATTTCTTAATCGTTCACCCCTCCACTTT. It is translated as CASSQEAFLNRSPLHF.

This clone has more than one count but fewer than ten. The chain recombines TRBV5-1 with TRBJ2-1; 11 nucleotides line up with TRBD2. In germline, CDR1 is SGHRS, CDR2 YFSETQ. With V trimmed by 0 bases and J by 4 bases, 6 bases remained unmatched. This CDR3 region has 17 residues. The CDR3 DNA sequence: TGCGCCAGCAGCTTGGTTACTAGCGGGGGCGCTTACAATGAGCAGTTCTTC. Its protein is CASSLVTSGGAYNEQFF.